The 16 T cell receptor beta chains below come from one sample, sequenced in a study of cytomegalovirus exposure and HLA in healthy donors. Vbeta (60) and Jbeta (13) primers were used in the PCR. TCRdb keeps only in-frame clones here, not all; method: immunoSEQ multiplex PCR. The sample has 150,000 to 200,000 clones; roughly 71% are singletons. The material sequenced was PBMCs. The receptors originated from a girl aged 5 to 17 in good health and CMV-seronegative.

This rearrangement joins TRBV7-9 to TRBJ2-3; 7 bases fit TRBD2. Trimming cost V 8 bases and J 4 bases; bases outside gene matches: 15. This CDR3 contains 16 residues. CDR1 SEHNR and CDR2 FQNEAQ come from the germline V gene (reference sequence). CDR3 residues: CASLTLLMGGSDTQYF. Here the CDR3 DNA reads TGTGCCAGCCTAACTCTCCTAATGGGAGGGTCAGATACGCAGTATTTT. The full variable domain, in which reference TRBV7-9 and TRBJ2-3 provide the parts outside the CDR3, is DTGVSQNPRHKITKRGQNVTFRCDPISEHNRLYWYRQTLGQGPEFLTYFQNEAQLEKSRLLSDRFSAERPKGSFSTLEIQRTEQGDSAMYLCASLTLLMGGSDTQYFGPGTRLTVL.

V gene TRBV5-6 combines with J gene TRBJ1-2; 8 bases line up with TRBD1. The CDR3 loop spans 15 amino acids. V shed 3 bases, J shed 6 bases, and the junction held 10 bases outside the gene matches. Germline V gene sequence: CDR1 SGHDT, CDR2 YYEEEE. CDR3 in DNA: TGTGCCAGCAGCTACCAGGGACAGGCATTGAATGGCTACACCTTC. It is translated as CASSYQGQALNGYTF. The complete variable domain, with remaining parts taken from reference TRBV5-6 and TRBJ1-2, reads DAGVTQSPTHLIKTRGQQVTLRCSPKSGHDTVSWYQQALGQGPQFIFQYYEEEERQRGNFPDRFSGHQFPNYSSELNVNALLLGDSALYLCASSYQGQALNGYTFGSGTRLTVV.

The V gene is TRBV9, the J gene TRBJ1-2; 10 bases line up with TRBD1. The CDR3 runs to 13 residues. Germline CDR1 SGDLS, CDR2 YYNGEE. Losses at the gene ends were 3 bases for V and 7 bases for J; bases not matched to a gene: 3. The CDR3 reads CASSGQGAAGYTF. The DNA for the CDR3 is TGTGCCAGCAGCGGACAGGGGGCGGCTGGCTACACCTTC.

The chain joins TRBV15 to TRBJ2-5; no reliable D call. Germline V gene sequence: CDR1 LNHNV, CDR2 YYDKDF (reference sequence). With 5 bases removed from V and 5 bases from J, the gap between germline ends came to 15 bases. CDR3 length: 14 amino acids. For the CDR3, the DNA is TGTGCCACCAGCGTCGTACTAAGTGCGGAGACCCAGTACTTC. Its protein is CATSVVLSAETQYF.

The J gene is TRBJ1-1, the V gene TRBV5-4; 7 nucleotides line up with TRBD1. Germline CDR1 SGHNT, CDR2 YYREEE (reference sequence). The trim removed 4 bases at V and 6 bases at J, leaving 9 bases unmatched. The CDR3 consists of 14 residues. The CDR3: CASSLTGYEAEAFF. The CDR3 DNA sequence: TGTGCCAGCAGCCTGACAGGGTATGAGGCTGAAGCTTTCTTT. Based on the CDR3 plus reference TRBV5-4 and TRBJ1-1, the full variable domain is ETGVTQSPTHLIKTRGQQVTLRCSSQSGHNTVSWYQQALGQGPQFIFQYYREEENGRGNFPPRFSGLQFPNYSSELNVNALELDDSALYLCASSLTGYEAEAFFGQGTRLTVV.

Note on this clone: Different DNA sequences within this sample yield the same CDR3. The chain couples TRBV4-1 to TRBJ2-5, with 7 bases fitting TRBD2. Germline-derived CDR1 and CDR2 are MGHRA and YSYEKL. CDR3 length equals 14 residues. The junction had 0 bases not matched to a gene; V was cut back by 1 base and J by 1 base. CDR3 sequence: CASSQVAGQETQYF. In DNA, the CDR3 is TGCGCCAGCAGCCAAGTAGCGGGCCAAGAGACCCAGTACTTC.

This clone has only one observation. The gene calls are TRBV2 and TRBJ2-7, with 9 nucleotides matching TRBD1. Per the germline V gene, CDR1 is SNHLY and CDR2 is FYNNEI. V lost 4 bases to trimming and J lost 5 bases; unmatched junction nucleotides: 6. This CDR3 has 14 amino acids. In DNA, the CDR3 is TGTGCCAGCAGTGCATCACAGGGGGCAAACGAGCAGTACTTC. This gives the protein CASSASQGANEQYF.

The CDR3 sequence: CASTEGGEYEQYF. In nucleotides, the CDR3 is TGCGCCAGCACGGAGGGGGGGGAGTACGAGCAGTACTTC. The chain has TRBV5-1 and TRBJ2-7; TRBD2 might be the D (7 bases). The CDR3 consists of 13 residues. Germline CDR1 and CDR2: SGHRS and YFSETQ. Trimming stripped 6 bases from V and 4 bases from J, with 14 bases between. The whole variable domain, filled in from reference TRBV5-1 and TRBJ2-7, reads KAGVTQTPRYLIKTRGQQVTLSCSPISGHRSVSWYQQTPGQGLQFLFEYFSETQRNKGNFPGRFSGRQFSNSRSEMNVSTLELGDSALYLCASTEGGEYEQYFGPGTRLTVT.

The chain is built from TRBV7-2 and TRBJ1-6; weak D call: TRBD1 (6 bases). The germline V gene encodes CDR1 SGHTA and CDR2 FQGNSA. Trimming pared 1 base from V and 8 bases from J, leaving 6 bases between. The CDR3 is 13 residues long. CDR3 in amino acids: CASSLDRDSPLHF. The CDR3 DNA is TGTGCCAGCAGCTTAGACAGGGATTCACCCCTCCACTTT.

This chain uses TRBV6-5 with TRBJ1-1, with D unclear. The length of the CDR3 is 15 residues. The V end was cut by 7 bases, the J end by 1 base, with 16 bases between. Germline loops: CDR1 MNHEY, CDR2 SVGAGI. The CDR3 sequence: CASIPGGWKNTEAFF. The CDR3, as DNA: TGTGCCAGCATCCCGGGCGGGTGGAAGAACACTGAAGCTTTCTTT.

This rearrangement joins TRBV4-2 to TRBJ1-4; 7 positions agree with TRBD1. V shed 6 bases, J shed 5 bases, and the junction held 12 bases outside the gene matches. This CDR3 is 16 amino acids long. Germline V gives CDR1 LGHNA, CDR2 YNFKEQ. CDR3 nucleotides: TGTGCCAGCAGGGACGAGGGGGCAGGAGGGAATGAAAAACTGTTTTTT. Translating it yields CASRDEGAGGNEKLFF.

This rearrangement joins TRBV29-1 to TRBJ1-3, with D perhaps TRBD1 (6 bases). CDR1 is SQVTM, CDR2 ANQGSEA, per germline. The CDR3 is made up of 12 amino acids. The V and J ends lost 4 bases and 2 bases respectively, with 6 bases between them. The CDR3 sequence is CSVGTAGNTIYF. As DNA, the CDR3 is TGCAGCGTTGGGACAGCTGGAAACACCATATATTTT.

This chain connects TRBV19 to TRBJ1-1; tentative D call: TRBD1 (6 bases). CDR1 and CDR2 (germline): LNHDA, SQIVND (reference sequence). The CDR3 sequence is 14 residues long. The germline V and J ends were trimmed by 3 bases and 5 bases, with 13 bases remaining between them. The CDR3 DNA follows: TGTGCCAGTAGTATCTTGACAGGAACAACTGAAGCTTTCTTT. It is translated as CASSILTGTTEAFF.

The genes are TRBV30 and TRBJ1-2, with TRBD1 identical over 7 bases. There are 16 residues in the CDR3. The V and J ends lost 5 bases and 0 bases, in that order; junction bases with no gene match: 12. CDR1 and CDR2 from the germline V gene are GTSNPN and SVGIG (reference sequence). In DNA, the CDR3 is TGTGCCTGGGCCCTTCGGGTGACAGGGACTAACTATGGCTACACCTTC. The encoded protein is CAWALRVTGTNYGYTF.

The gene calls are TRBV7-9 and TRBJ2-3; no definite D call. V dropped 5 bases and J dropped 4 bases, with 16 bases sitting between them. The CDR3 loop spans 15 amino acids. Germline loops: CDR1 SEHNR, CDR2 FQNEAQ (reference sequence). The CDR3 loop reads CASSPGGALADTQYF. The CDR3 DNA reads as TGTGCCAGCAGCCCCGGTGGAGCGTTAGCAGATACGCAGTATTTT.

The chain couples TRBV5-1 to TRBJ2-5; 7 bases are shared with TRBD2. From germline, CDR1 is SGHRS and CDR2 YFSETQ. With V trimmed by 1 base and J by 2 bases, 5 bases remained unmatched. This CDR3 has 15 amino acids. The CDR3 sequence is CASSLQGGSQETQYF. CDR3 DNA sequence: TGCGCCAGCAGCTTGCAGGGAGGGTCGCAAGAGACCCAGTACTTC.